This TCR beta chain was found in a study of OX40 agonist ivuxolimab in advanced cancers. Study-wide background: At doses from 0.01 to 10 mg/kg, patients were given intravenous ivuxolimab every 2 weeks. Of mixed ages from about 20 to 80 and averaging around 60 years, the group was about 80% male.

Broader study findings: Antigen targets of the expanded peripheral T cells went undetermined.

On this clone: Its antigen is as yet unknown.

Data came from immunoSEQ multiplex PCR; TCRdb stores just in-frame clones and leaves some out. The profile shows under 40,000 clones, about 74% of them singletons. V was clipped by 3 bases and J by 7 bases; unmatched bases: 9. Per germline, CDR1 SGHRS and CDR2 YFSETQ. This CDR3 is 14 amino acids long. The chain has TRBV5-1 and TRBJ1-2, with 7 bases fitting TRBD1. The origin of this receptor is an adult with an advanced solid tumor such as melanoma, head and neck, liver or kidney cancer. The material was CD4+ or CD8+ T cells sorted from blood, obtained in a trial of the OX40 agonist ivuxolimab. CDR3 in DNA: TGCGCCAGCAGCTCGTACAGGGGCGAAAGTGGCTACACCTTC. Amino acid sequence: CASSSYRGESGYTF.